Following are 19 T cell receptor beta chains from one sample sequenced in a study of control samples from healthy donors and cancer patients. The repertoire was sequenced with immunoSEQ multiplex PCR; TCRdb's copy has only in-frame clones and lacks some. The sample yields 150,000 or so clones, 92% seen once. The sample taken for sequencing was blood. These receptors came from a man aged 18 to 30 in good health.

The chain joins TRBV18 to TRBJ1-4; possibly TRBD1 for D (5 bases). Germline V gives CDR1 KGHSH, CDR2 LQKENI. V shed 6 bases and J shed 8 bases, with 22 bases lying between them. The CDR3 runs 16 residues. CDR3 residues: CASSSGEIMNKEKLFF. DNA of the CDR3: TGTGCCAGCTCCTCGGGGGAGATTATGAATAAAGAAAAACTGTTTTTT.

The V gene is TRBV7-9, the J gene TRBJ2-3, with 8 bases that match TRBD2. The CDR3 length is 17 residues. With V trimmed by 5 bases and J by 3 bases, 13 bases remained unmatched. Germline V CDR1 and CDR2: SEHNR, FQNEAQ (reference sequence). The CDR3 reads CASSPLRGGLGTDTQYF. For the CDR3, the DNA is TGTGCCAGCAGCCCTTTACGGGGGGGCCTTGGTACAGATACGCAGTATTTT.

The gene calls are TRBV5-1 and TRBJ1-1; no clear D gene. Between the trimmed V and J ends, which lost 4 bases and 7 bases, there was a span of 17 bases. Germline V gene sequence: CDR1 SGHRS, CDR2 YFSETQ. The length of the CDR3 is 14 residues. In DNA, the CDR3 is TGCGCCAGCAGCACTACGGCGGGGATATTTGAAGCTTTCTTT. Translating it yields CASSTTAGIFEAFF.

The chain uses TRBV6-5 and TRBJ2-7, with TRBD1 identical over 12 bases. CDR3 length: 13 residues. Looked up from germline, CDR1 is MNHEY and CDR2 is SVGAGI. After removal of 5 bases from V and 11 bases from J, the junction contained 7 bases not matched to a gene. In DNA, the CDR3 is TGTGCCAGCAGTCCGGGACAGGGGGCGATGGAGTACTTC. It specifies CASSPGQGAMEYF.

This clone was seen only once. The CDR3 spells CASSSRGSEQFF. CDR3 in DNA: TGTGCCAGCAGCTCCAGGGGGAGTGAGCAGTTCTTC. The rearrangement joins TRBV7-6 to TRBJ2-1, with 7 positions matching TRBD1. After removal of 4 bases from V and 9 bases from J, the junction contained 3 bases not matched to a gene. The germline V gene encodes CDR1 SGHVS and CDR2 FNYEAQ. The CDR3 contains 12 residues.

This clone appeared once. The J gene is TRBJ2-2, the V gene TRBV5-1; D perhaps matches TRBD1 (6 bases). CDR1 is SGHRS, CDR2 YFSETQ, per germline. V was cut by 4 bases and J by 4 bases, with 17 bases left in between. CDR3 length: 16 residues. The CDR3 coding sequence is TGCGCCAGCAGCCGGACCCTACAGGGTGGCACCGGGGAGCTGTTTTTT. Translating gives CASSRTLQGGTGELFF. The full variable domain, rest sourced from reference TRBV5-1 and TRBJ2-2, is KAGVTQTPRYLIKTRGQQVTLSCSPISGHRSVSWYQQTPGQGLQFLFEYFSETQRNKGNFPGRFSGRQFSNSRSEMNVSTLELGDSALYLCASSRTLQGGTGELFFGEGSRLTVL.

The chain uses TRBV11-2 and TRBJ1-1; no clear D gene. Per germline, CDR1 SGHAT and CDR2 FQNNGV. V gave up 5 bases and J gave up 11 bases, with 15 bases separating them. This CDR3 has 12 residues. CDR3 sequence: CASSLLPNRAFF. The CDR3 DNA is TGTGCCAGCAGCCTCCTCCCAAATCGCGCTTTCTTT.

This chain links TRBV11-2 with TRBJ2-3, with 8 positions matching TRBD2. CDR3 size: 15 residues. The V and J ends lost 3 bases and 5 bases, in that order; junction bases with no gene match: 7. CDR1 is SGHAT, CDR2 FQNNGV, per germline. CDR3 sequence: CASSFSGVVGDTQYF. The CDR3 DNA follows: TGTGCCAGCAGCTTTAGCGGGGTGGTTGGAGATACGCAGTATTTT.

This clone has more than one count but fewer than ten. The J gene is TRBJ2-3, the V gene TRBV5-6, with D possibly matching TRBD2 (7 bases). Germline assignment: CDR1 SGHDT and CDR2 YYEEEE. V was trimmed by 1 base and J by 2 bases, leaving 14 bases between them. This CDR3 is built from 16 residues. The CDR3 loop reads CASSLFGGGPTDTQYF. The CDR3 coding sequence is TGTGCCAGCAGCTTGTTTGGGGGGGGGCCCACAGATACGCAGTATTTT.

The chain has TRBV10-1 and TRBJ2-7; the match to TRBD1 covers 8 bases. V lost 7 bases, J lost 1 base, and 3 bases stayed unmatched. The CDR3 totals 13 residues. Germline lookup yields CDR1 WNHNN and CDR2 SYGVQD (reference sequence). This CDR3 is CASTGGPSYEQYF. The CDR3 region has the DNA TGCGCCAGCACAGGGGGCCCTTCCTACGAGCAGTACTTC.

This clone came up once. Other DNA sequences of this sample code for an identical CDR3. V and J are TRBV20-1 and TRBJ1-2; no firm D call. Trimming left V 2 bases short and J 2 bases short, with 3 bases between. Looked up from germline, CDR1 is DFQATT and CDR2 is SNEGSKA (reference sequence). The CDR3 sequence is 11 residues long. In DNA form, the CDR3 reads TGCAGTGCTAGACCGAACTATGGCTACACCTTC. Encoded protein: CSARPNYGYTF.

The chain recombines TRBV11-2 with TRBJ1-2; a possible D gene is TRBD1 (6 bases). Germline V gene lookup returns CDR1 SGHAT and CDR2 FQNNGV. Trimming cost V 5 bases and J 4 bases, with 14 bases left between them. CDR3 size: 14 residues. In nucleotides, the CDR3 is TGTGCCAGCAGCCCACAGGGTGACAGCTATGGCTACACCTTC. It encodes CASSPQGDSYGYTF.

The CDR3 sequence is CASGGTNQGSYEQYF. The CDR3 nucleotides read TGTGCCAGCGGTGGTACTAACCAGGGCTCCTACGAGCAGTACTTC. The chain is built from TRBV3-1 (or the pseudogene TRBV3-2) and TRBJ2-7; D perhaps matches TRBD1 (5 bases). Germline V CDR1 and CDR2: LGHDT, YNNKEL (reference sequence). Trimming took 8 bases from V and 0 from J, leaving 17 bases between them. The CDR3 consists of 15 residues.

This chain links TRBV9 with TRBJ2-7; 9 bases are a match to TRBD1. The CDR3 has 17 amino acids. Germline values: CDR1 SGDLS, CDR2 YYNGEE. After removal of 0 bases from V and 7 bases from J, the junction contained 14 bases not matched to a gene. The CDR3 bases are TGTGCCAGCAGCGTAGGGGCGGGGACAGGGACCTTTTGGGAGCAGTACTTC. Translating gives CASSVGAGTGTFWEQYF.

This clone was picked up a small number of times. V gene TRBV7-9 combines with J gene TRBJ2-1; possible D gene TRBD2, 5 bases. This CDR3 contains 16 residues. The V end lost 5 bases, the J end lost 0 bases, and 14 bases lay between the germline ends. Germline lookup yields CDR1 SEHNR and CDR2 FQNEAQ (reference sequence). The CDR3 region has the DNA TGTGCCAGCAGCCTCCTTGGACTTAGCTCCTACAATGAGCAGTTCTTC. Its protein is CASSLLGLSSYNEQFF. Together with reference TRBV7-9 and TRBJ2-1, the CDR3 gives the full variable domain: DTGVSQNPRHKITKRGQNVTFRCDPISEHNRLYWYRQTLGQGPEFLTYFQNEAQLEKSRLLSDRFSAERPKGSFSTLEIQRTEQGDSAMYLCASSLLGLSSYNEQFFGPGTRLTVL.

The chain carries TRBV30 and TRBJ2-1, with D possibly matching TRBD1 (5 bases). The CDR3 sequence is 11 residues long. Germline V gene lookup returns CDR1 GTSNPN and CDR2 SVGIG (reference sequence). With 2 bases removed from V and 6 bases from J, the gap between germline ends came to 5 bases. The CDR3 DNA follows: TGTGCCTGGAGTCAGGGCAATGAGCAGTTCTTC. It is translated as CAWSQGNEQFF.

This clone was recorded once. The chain has TRBV7-3 and TRBJ2-6; tentatively, D is TRBD1 (6 bases). Trimming pared 2 bases from V and 2 bases from J, leaving 10 bases between. This CDR3 spans 16 amino acids. The germline CDR1 and CDR2 sequences are SGHTA and FQGTGA. For the CDR3, the DNA is TGTGCCAGCAGCTTAGTTTCAGGGGCTGGGGCCAACGTCCTGACTTTC. This gives the protein CASSLVSGAGANVLTF.

This sequence joins TRBV30 and TRBJ1-1; no firm D call. Trimming took 2 bases from V and 1 from J, leaving 11 bases between them. Germline V gives CDR1 GTSNPN, CDR2 SVGIG (reference sequence). The CDR3 runs to 14 residues. DNA of the CDR3: TGTGCCTGGAGTATCGACGGGCAGAACACTGAAGCTTTCTTT. It yields the protein CAWSIDGQNTEAFF.

V is TRBV21-1 and J is TRBJ1-2; the table gives TRBD1 as D, unverified against the DNA. TRBV21-1 is marked as a pseudogene. The CDR3 extends over 12 amino acids. In DNA form, the CDR3 reads TGTGCCAGCAGCAAAGAACAACATGGCTACACCTTC. As protein: CASSKEQHGYTF.